The 8 T cell receptor beta chains in this list originate from one sample, sequenced in a study of human T cells and chemical hapten exposure (TCRdb year 2021). The method was RACE. The instrument given in TCRdb is NextSeq 500. TCRdb applied fastp at Q25 and MiXCR to the public reads, then kept only in-frame beta chains. Duplicate CDR3 protein sequences are folded into a single record with the most common DNA and genes. The sample table holds about 89,000 distinct CDR3 sequences, of which 10% to 15% were seen once. The ten largest account for under 6% of the sample. This specimen's time point label, per the study, means: patch test 3, about 24 weeks after DPC sensitization. The sample's treatment or condition label, decoded: therapeutic diphenylcyclopropenone sensitization with weekly scalp DPC. Sequencing used whole blood, obtained in connection with sensitization to the hapten diphenylcyclopropenone (DPC). The receptors stem from a woman between 45 and 65 years old with alopecia areata. Some clones in this sample may be carry-over from other donors' samples.

This clonotype has more than one count but fewer than ten. The V gene is TRBV5-1, the J gene TRBJ1-1; 8 bases match TRBD1. V shed 4 bases and J 0 bases; nucleotides not matched to a gene: 5. Germline V gene lookup returns CDR1 SGHRS and CDR2 YFSETQ. The CDR3 sequence is 15 residues long. The CDR3 loop reads CASSQGAGLNTEAFF. For the CDR3, the DNA is TGCGCCAGCAGCCAGGGGGCAGGGTTGAACACTGAAGCTTTCTTT.

This clonotype was recorded many times. This chain connects TRBV7-8 to TRBJ1-1; D ambiguous. The V end lost 4 bases, the J end lost 1 base, and 10 bases lay between the germline ends. Germline values: CDR1 SGHVS, CDR2 FQNEAQ. The CDR3 covers 14 residues. The CDR3 DNA follows: TGTGCCAGCAGCTCGCTACGGGGGAACACTGAAGCTTTCTTT. This gives the protein CASSSLRGNTEAFF.

At least ten counts were recorded for this clonotype. This chain connects TRBV9 to TRBJ1-5; 7 nucleotides align to TRBD1. The V gene end was trimmed by 4 bases and the J gene end by 4 bases; junction bases not matched to a gene: 8. CDR1 and CDR2 from the germline V gene are SGDLS and YYNGEE. There are 15 residues in the CDR3. The CDR3 DNA reads as TGTGCCAGCAGCAGAGCAGGGGGTTGGAATCAGCCCCAGCATTTT. Amino acids: CASSRAGGWNQPQHF.

The rearrangement links TRBV7-6 to TRBJ2-5; the D gene is possibly TRBD2 (6 bases). Germline-derived CDR1 and CDR2 are SGHVS and FNYEAQ. The CDR3 length is 15 residues. V was cut by 5 bases and J by 5 bases, with 18 bases left in between. This chain's CDR3 is CASSTVWGRSETQYF. CDR3 in DNA: TGTGCCAGCAGCACCGTATGGGGGAGGAGCGAGACCCAGTACTTC.

The chain links TRBV20-1 to TRBJ2-3, with 10 bases matching TRBD2. The germline gives CDR1 DFQATT, CDR2 SNEGSKA (reference sequence). This CDR3 region has 15 residues. The V and J ends lost 3 bases and 2 bases, in that order; junction bases with no gene match: 5. The chain's CDR3 is CSASPSGGFTDTQYF. Here the CDR3 DNA reads TGCAGTGCTAGTCCTAGCGGGGGTTTCACAGATACGCAGTATTTT.

This clonotype showed up many times. The V and J genes are TRBV6-5 and TRBJ1-1; weak D call: TRBD1 (5 bases). The V gene's germline CDR1 is MNHEY and CDR2 SVGAGI. V dropped 2 bases and J dropped 3 bases, with 13 bases sitting between them. The CDR3 runs to 15 residues. CDR3 coding DNA: TGTGCCAGCAGTTACAGGGGCCTTCGGGACACTGAAGCTTTCTTT. It is translated as CASSYRGLRDTEAFF.

CDR3 nucleotides: TGTGCCATAGGGACCTACACAGATACGCAGTATTTT. Its translation: CAIGTYTDTQYF. This rearrangement joins TRBV10-3 to TRBJ2-3, with D perhaps assigned TRBD1 or TRBD2 (5 bases each). Germline-derived CDR1 and CDR2 are ENHRY and SYGVKD. The CDR3 loop spans 12 amino acids. V lost 9 bases, J lost 2 bases, and 9 bases lay in between.

This clonotype has a count of ten or more. The chain couples TRBV20-1 to TRBJ2-2, with 13 positions matching TRBD2. This CDR3 region has 15 residues. CDR1 and CDR2 (germline): DFQATT, SNEGSKA (reference sequence). V shed 6 bases, J shed 4 bases, and the junction held 5 bases outside the gene matches. The chain's CDR3 is CSAPGLAGSTGELFF. CDR3 in DNA: TGCAGTGCCCCGGGACTAGCGGGGTCCACCGGGGAGCTGTTTTTT.